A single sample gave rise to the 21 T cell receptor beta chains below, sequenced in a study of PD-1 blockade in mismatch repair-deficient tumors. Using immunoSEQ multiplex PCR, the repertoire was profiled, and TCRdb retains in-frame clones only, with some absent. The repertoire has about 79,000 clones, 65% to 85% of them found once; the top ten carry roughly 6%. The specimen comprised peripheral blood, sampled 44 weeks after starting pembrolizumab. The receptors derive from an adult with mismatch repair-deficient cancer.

The CDR3 is CASSLFSAGGEQYF. Written as DNA, the CDR3 is TGTGCCAGCAGTTTGTTCTCCGCGGGGGGCGAGCAGTACTTC. The chain couples TRBV27 to TRBJ2-7, with TRBD2 identical over 8 bases. Germline CDR1 reads MNHEY; CDR2 reads SMNVEV (reference sequence). There are 14 residues in the CDR3. The V gene end was trimmed by 3 bases and the J gene end by 6 bases; junction bases not matched to a gene: 7.

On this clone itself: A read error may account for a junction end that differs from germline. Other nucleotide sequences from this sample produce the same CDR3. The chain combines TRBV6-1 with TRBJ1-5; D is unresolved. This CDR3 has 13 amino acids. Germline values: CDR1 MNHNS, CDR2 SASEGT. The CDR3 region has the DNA TGTGCCAGCACGGGGAATAGCAATCAGCCCCAACATTTT. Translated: CASTGNSNQPQHF.

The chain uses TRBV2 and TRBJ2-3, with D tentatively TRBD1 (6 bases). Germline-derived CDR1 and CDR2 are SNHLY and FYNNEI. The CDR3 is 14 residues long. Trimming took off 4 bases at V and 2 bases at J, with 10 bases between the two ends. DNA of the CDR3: TGTGCCAGCAGTGGGGACATAAACACAGATACGCAGTATTTT. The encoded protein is CASSGDINTDTQYF.

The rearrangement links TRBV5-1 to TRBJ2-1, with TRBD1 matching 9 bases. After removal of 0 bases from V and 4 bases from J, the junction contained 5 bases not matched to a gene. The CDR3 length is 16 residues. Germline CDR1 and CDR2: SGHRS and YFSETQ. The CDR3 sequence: CASSLGTGEVYNEQFF. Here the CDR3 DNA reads TGCGCCAGCAGCTTGGGGACAGGGGAGGTGTACAATGAGCAGTTCTTC. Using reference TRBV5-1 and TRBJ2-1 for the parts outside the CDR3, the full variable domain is KAGVTQTPRYLIKTRGQQVTLSCSPISGHRSVSWYQQTPGQGLQFLFEYFSETQRNKGNFPGRFSGRQFSNSRSEMNVSTLELGDSALYLCASSLGTGEVYNEQFFGPGTRLTVL.

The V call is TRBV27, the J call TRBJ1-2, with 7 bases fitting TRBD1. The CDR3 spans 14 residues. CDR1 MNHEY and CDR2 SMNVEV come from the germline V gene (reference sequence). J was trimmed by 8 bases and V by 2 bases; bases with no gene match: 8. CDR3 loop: CASSLKTGWYGYTF. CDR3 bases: TGTGCCAGCAGTTTAAAGACAGGGTGGTACGGCTACACCTTC.

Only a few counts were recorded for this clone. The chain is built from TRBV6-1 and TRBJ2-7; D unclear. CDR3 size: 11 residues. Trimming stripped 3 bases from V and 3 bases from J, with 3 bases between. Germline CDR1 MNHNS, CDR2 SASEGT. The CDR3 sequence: CASSDSYEQYF. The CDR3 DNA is TGTGCCAGCAGTGACAGCTACGAGCAGTACTTC.

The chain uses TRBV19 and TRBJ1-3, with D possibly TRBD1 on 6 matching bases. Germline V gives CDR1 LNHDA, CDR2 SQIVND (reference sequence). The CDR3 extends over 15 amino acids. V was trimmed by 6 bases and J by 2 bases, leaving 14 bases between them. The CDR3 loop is CASSANRVPGNTIYF. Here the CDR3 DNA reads TGTGCCAGTAGCGCGAACAGGGTACCTGGAAACACCATATATTTT.

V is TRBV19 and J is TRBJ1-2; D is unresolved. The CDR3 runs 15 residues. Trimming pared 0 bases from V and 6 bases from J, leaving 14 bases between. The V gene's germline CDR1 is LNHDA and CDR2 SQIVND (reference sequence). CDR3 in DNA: TGTGCCAGTAGTATAGATCATGATTATAGGAATGGCTACACCTTC. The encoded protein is CASSIDHDYRNGYTF.

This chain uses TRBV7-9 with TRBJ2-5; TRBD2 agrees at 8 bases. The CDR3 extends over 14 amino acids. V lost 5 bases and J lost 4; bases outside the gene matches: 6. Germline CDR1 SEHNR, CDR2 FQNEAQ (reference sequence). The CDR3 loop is CASSLVGGGETQYF. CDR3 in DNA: TGTGCCAGCAGCCTAGTCGGGGGGGGAGAGACCCAGTACTTC.

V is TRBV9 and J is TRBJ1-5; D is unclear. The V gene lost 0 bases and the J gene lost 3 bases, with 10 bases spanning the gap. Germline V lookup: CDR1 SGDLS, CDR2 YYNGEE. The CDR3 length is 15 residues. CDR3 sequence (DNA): TGTGCCAGCAGCGTAGATTCCGGGTACAATCAGCCCCAGCATTTT. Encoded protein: CASSVDSGYNQPQHF.

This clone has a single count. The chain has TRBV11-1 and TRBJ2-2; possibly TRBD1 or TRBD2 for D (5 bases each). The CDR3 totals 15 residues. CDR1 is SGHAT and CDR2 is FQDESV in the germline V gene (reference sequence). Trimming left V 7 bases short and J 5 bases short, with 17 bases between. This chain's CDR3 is CASNSGTAFTGELFF. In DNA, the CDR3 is TGTGCCAGCAATTCCGGGACGGCGTTTACCGGGGAGCTGTTTTTT.

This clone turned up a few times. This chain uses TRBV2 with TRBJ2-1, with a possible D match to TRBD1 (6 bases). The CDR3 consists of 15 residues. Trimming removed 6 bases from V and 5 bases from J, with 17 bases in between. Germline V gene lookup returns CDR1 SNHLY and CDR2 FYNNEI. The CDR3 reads CASRRETGMDNEQFF. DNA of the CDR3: TGTGCCAGCAGACGCGAAACAGGGATGGACAATGAGCAGTTCTTC.

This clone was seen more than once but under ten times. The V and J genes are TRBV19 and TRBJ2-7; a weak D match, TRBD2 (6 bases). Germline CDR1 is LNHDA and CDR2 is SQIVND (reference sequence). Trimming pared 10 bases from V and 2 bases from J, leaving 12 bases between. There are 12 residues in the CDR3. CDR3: CATTGSTYEQYF. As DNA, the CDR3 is TGTGCCACTACCGGGAGTACCTACGAGCAGTACTTC.

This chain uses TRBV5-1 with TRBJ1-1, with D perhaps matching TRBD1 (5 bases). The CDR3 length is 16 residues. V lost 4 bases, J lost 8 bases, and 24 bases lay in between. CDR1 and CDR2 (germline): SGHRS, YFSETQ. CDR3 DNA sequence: TGCGCCAGCAGCCCGTCCGGGACCTTCAGGAGTATAGAAGCTTTCTTT. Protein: CASSPSGTFRSIEAFF. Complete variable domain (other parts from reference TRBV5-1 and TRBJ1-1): KAGVTQTPRYLIKTRGQQVTLSCSPISGHRSVSWYQQTPGQGLQFLFEYFSETQRNKGNFPGRFSGRQFSNSRSEMNVSTLELGDSALYLCASSPSGTFRSIEAFFGQGTRLTVV.

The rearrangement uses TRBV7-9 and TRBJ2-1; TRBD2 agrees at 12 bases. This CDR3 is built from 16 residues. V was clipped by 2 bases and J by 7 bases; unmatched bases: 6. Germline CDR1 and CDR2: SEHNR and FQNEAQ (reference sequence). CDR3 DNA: TGTGCCAGCAGCTTATGGCTAGCGGGAGGGGCGAATGAGCAGTTCTTC. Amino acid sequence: CASSLWLAGGANEQFF.

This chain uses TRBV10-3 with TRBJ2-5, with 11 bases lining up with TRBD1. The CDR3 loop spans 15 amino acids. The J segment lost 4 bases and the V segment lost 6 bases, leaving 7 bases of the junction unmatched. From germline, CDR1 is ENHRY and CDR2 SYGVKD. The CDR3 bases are TGTGCCATCAGCACCGGGACAGGGGGGTCAGAGACCCAGTACTTC. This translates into CAISTGTGGSETQYF.

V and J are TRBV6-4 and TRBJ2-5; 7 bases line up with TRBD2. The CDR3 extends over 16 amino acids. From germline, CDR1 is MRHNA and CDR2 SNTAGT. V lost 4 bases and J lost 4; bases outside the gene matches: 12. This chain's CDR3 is CASSAHPGGSGETQYF. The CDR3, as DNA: TGTGCCAGCAGTGCCCACCCCGGCGGGAGTGGAGAGACCCAGTACTTC.

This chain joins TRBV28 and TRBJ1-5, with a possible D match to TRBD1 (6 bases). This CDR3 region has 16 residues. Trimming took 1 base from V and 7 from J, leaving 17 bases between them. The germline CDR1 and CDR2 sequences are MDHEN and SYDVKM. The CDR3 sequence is CASSLSGQLASQPQHF. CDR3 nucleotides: TGTGCCAGCAGTTTATCAGGACAGCTAGCTTCACAGCCCCAGCATTTT.

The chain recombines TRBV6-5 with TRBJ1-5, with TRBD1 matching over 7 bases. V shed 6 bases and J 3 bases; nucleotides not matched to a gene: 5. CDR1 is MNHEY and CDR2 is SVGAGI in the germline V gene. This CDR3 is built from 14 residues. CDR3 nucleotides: TGTGCCAGCAGCCCCGGGACAGACAATCAGCCCCAGCATTTT. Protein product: CASSPGTDNQPQHF.

CDR3 nucleotides: TGCGCCAGCAGCCACACCAGGGAACAGCCCCAGCATTTT. The encoded protein is CASSHTREQPQHF. The V gene is TRBV4-3, the J gene TRBJ1-5; the D gene is possibly TRBD1 (5 bases). The CDR3 consists of 13 residues. Trimming left V 3 bases short and J 7 bases short, with 10 bases between. Looked up from germline, CDR1 is LGHNA and CDR2 is YSLEER.

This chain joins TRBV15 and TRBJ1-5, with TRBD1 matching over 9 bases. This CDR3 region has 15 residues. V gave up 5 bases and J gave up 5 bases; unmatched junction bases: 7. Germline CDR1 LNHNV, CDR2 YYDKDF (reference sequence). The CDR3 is CATSGGDREYQPQHF. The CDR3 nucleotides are TGTGCCACCAGCGGAGGGGACAGGGAGTATCAGCCCCAGCATTTT.